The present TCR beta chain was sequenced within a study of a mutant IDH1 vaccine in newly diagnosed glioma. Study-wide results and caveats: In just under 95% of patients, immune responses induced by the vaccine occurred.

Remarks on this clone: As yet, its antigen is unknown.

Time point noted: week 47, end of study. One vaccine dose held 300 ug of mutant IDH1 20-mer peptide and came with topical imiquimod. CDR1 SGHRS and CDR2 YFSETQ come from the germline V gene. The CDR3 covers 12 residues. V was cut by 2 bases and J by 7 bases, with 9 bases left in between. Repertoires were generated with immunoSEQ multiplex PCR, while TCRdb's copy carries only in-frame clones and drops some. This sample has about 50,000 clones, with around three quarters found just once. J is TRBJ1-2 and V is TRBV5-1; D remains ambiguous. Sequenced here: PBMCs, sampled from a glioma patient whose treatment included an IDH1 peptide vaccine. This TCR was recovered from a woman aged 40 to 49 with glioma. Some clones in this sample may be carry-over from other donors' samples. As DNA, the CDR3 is TGCGCCAGCAGCTTCCCCCCTGGTGGCTACACCTTC. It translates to CASSFPPGGYTF.